Described below is a single TCR beta chain sequence and its context. Its specificity is not known. MiXCR was run by TCRdb on the 5' RACE reads, yielding one entry per CDR3 protein. The sample includes 250,000 to 400,000 distinct CDR3 sequences, roughly 4.3% of them seen just once. The data originate from a study of T cells after yellow fever vaccination. Study in general: Fractions containing few cells were prepared with SMART-Seq v4 Ultra Low Input. General study points: At less than 97% for CD4 and 70% to 90% for CD8, most primary-vaccination clones showed up again after the booster.

The V end was cut by 2 bases, the J end by 6 bases, with 11 bases between. This CDR3 is 14 amino acids long. Germline CDR1 MDHEN, CDR2 SYDVKM. This TCR came from a man aged 18 to 30 who received the YFV17D yellow fever vaccine. This chain uses TRBV28 with TRBJ2-1, with D tentatively TRBD2 (6 bases). The sequences come from PBMCs, collected 5 days after the yellow fever booster vaccination. The CDR3 DNA sequence: TGTGCCAGCAGTTTAGAGGGAGGTCGCAATGAGCAGTTCTTC. Protein: CASSLEGGRNEQFF. The complete variable domain, with remaining parts taken from reference TRBV28 and TRBJ2-1, reads DVKVTQSSRYLVKRTGEKVFLECVQDMDHENMFWYRQDPGLGLRLIYFSYDVKMKEKGDIPEGYSVSREKKERFSLILESASTNQTSMYLCASSLEGGRNEQFFGPGTRLTVL.